What follows is one T cell receptor beta chain and its context. Its specificity is not known. CD45RO-negative cells were positively selected for CCR7, leaving out terminally differentiated effector memory CD45RA+ cells. The sample comes from a study of shared clonotypes between healthy human individuals. Generated by immunoSEQ multiplex PCR, the TCRdb table keeps only in-frame clones and is missing some. The data contain a few million clones, around 93% of them singletons. Study-wide results and limits: A generally larger estimated richness was seen in naive subsets than in memory subsets.

Germline values: CDR1 SQVTM, CDR2 ANQGSEA. V was trimmed by 8 bases and J by 8 bases, leaving 19 bases between them. The CDR3 is made up of 13 amino acids. This sequence originates from a man in his late teens or twenties in good health. Some clones in this sample may be carry-over from other donors' samples. This sequence joins TRBV29-1 and TRBJ2-1; D call uncertain. Sample: naive CD8+ T cells from PBMCs. The CDR3 spells CSPITPPRDEQFF. CDR3 DNA sequence: TGCAGCCCTATTACCCCCCCGCGCGATGAGCAGTTCTTC.